This is a list of T cell receptor beta chains from one sample in a study of cytotoxic CD8 clonotypes in ibrutinib-treated CLL. Only in-frame clones appear in the TCRdb table, and some are missing; sequencing was by immunoSEQ multiplex PCR. The sample has around 140,000 clones; about 72% are singletons. Sequencing was performed on PBMCs, taken after 12 months of ibrutinib treatment. These receptor sequences come from a human donor with chronic lymphocytic leukemia. CDR3s include the opening cysteine and the closing phenylalanine or tryptophan. Fields, in order: CDR3 protein, CDR3 DNA, D gene, J gene, V gene, clone size. A D gene is named only where the DNA matches it firmly. The size field is filled for only some rows; it gives once, few, many or a size class.

CDR3: CASSLVIAGGSTDTQYF
DNA: TGTGCCAGCAGCTTAGTTATAGCGGGGGGCAGCACAGATACGCAGTATTTT
D: TRBD2
J: TRBJ2-3
V: TRBV7-6
size: -

CDR3: CASSLETGGELFF
DNA: TGTGCCAGCAGCTTGGAAACGGGCGGGGAGCTGTTTTTT
D: -
J: TRBJ2-2
V: TRBV7-9
size: -

CDR3: CASSKQGAAGNTIYF
DNA: TGTGCCAGCTCAAAACAGGGGGCGGCTGGAAACACCATATATTTT
D: TRBD1
J: TRBJ1-3
V: TRBV18
size: -

CDR3: CASSMKGAIYEQYF
DNA: TGTGCCAGCAGCATGAAGGGGGCAATCTACGAGCAGTACTTC
D: -
J: TRBJ2-7
V: TRBV21-1
size: -

CDR3: CATLANLANGSQYF
DNA: TGTGCCACTCTCGCAAACCTAGCTAATGGTTCCCAGTACTTC
D: -
J: TRBJ2-5
V: TRBV21-1
size: few

CDR3: CATSRDEPILDGYTF
DNA: TGTGCCACCAGCAGAGATGAGCCGATCCTGGATGGCTACACCTTC
D: -
J: TRBJ1-2
V: TRBV15
size: -

CDR3: CASSGSGGPYEQYF
DNA: TGTGCCAGTAGTGGTAGCGGGGGGCCCTACGAGCAGTACTTC
D: TRBD2
J: TRBJ2-7
V: TRBV19
size: -

CDR3: CASSLTSGTETQYF
DNA: TGTGCCAGCAGCCTGACTAGCGGGACTGAGACCCAGTACTTC
D: TRBD2
J: TRBJ2-5
V: TRBV11-2
size: -

CDR3: CASTPGRGGADTQYF
DNA: TGTGCCAGTACCCCTGGGCGGGGGGGTGCAGATACGCAGTATTTT
D: TRBD2
J: TRBJ2-3
V: TRBV19
size: -

CDR3: CASSDSSGGNEKLFF
DNA: TGTGCCAGCAGTGACTCGTCAGGAGGAAATGAAAAACTGTTTTTT
D: -
J: TRBJ1-4
V: TRBV6-4
size: -

CDR3: CASSLGTGGFNEQFF
DNA: TGTGCCAGCAGTTTAGGGACAGGGGGATTCAATGAGCAGTTCTTC
D: TRBD1
J: TRBJ2-1
V: TRBV27
size: -

CDR3: CASRIQATDTQYF
DNA: TGTGCCAGTAGGATCCAGGCGACAGATACGCAGTATTTT
D: -
J: TRBJ2-3
V: TRBV19
size: -

CDR3: CASSLSRDRVYEQYF
DNA: TGTGCCAGCAGCTTATCCCGGGACAGGGTCTACGAGCAGTACTTC
D: TRBD1
J: TRBJ2-7
V: TRBV7-2
size: -

CDR3: CASSYSGGSNYGYTF
DNA: TGTGCCAGCAGTTACTCCGGGGGATCTAACTATGGCTACACCTTC
D: -
J: TRBJ1-2
V: TRBV6-5
size: -

CDR3: CASSFSSATGEKLFF
DNA: TGTGCCAGCAGCTTCTCCTCGGCGACGGGTGAAAAACTGTTTTTT
D: -
J: TRBJ1-4
V: TRBV7-9
size: -

CDR3: CASSQEVRATGNTIYF
DNA: TGTGCCAGCAGCCAAGAAGTCCGGGCCACTGGAAACACCATATATTTT
D: -
J: TRBJ1-3
V: TRBV4-2
size: -

CDR3: CASSLLTAVYYGYTF
DNA: TGTGCCAGCAGCTTACTGACGGCCGTCTACTATGGCTACACCTTC
D: -
J: TRBJ1-2
V: TRBV5-4
size: -